This T cell receptor beta chain was retrieved from a study of blood T cell repertoires in COVID-19. Trimming left V 2 bases short and J 0 bases short, with 8 bases between. This CDR3 is 14 amino acids long. Per germline, CDR1 KGHSH and CDR2 LQKENI. In the study's own analysis: From reference gene primer amplification, estimates of nucleated cell counts were derived. The table came from immunoSEQ multiplex PCR; TCRdb's copy has only in-frame clones and leaves some out. V and J calls and clone size follow that table, whereas D and trimming were derived from the DNA. The data show about 440,000 clones, 70% to 90% seen once.

V gene TRBV18 combines with J gene TRBJ2-7, with a weak D call TRBD1 (5 bases). The sequenced sample consisted of PBMCs or T cells enriched from blood (not recorded which). The TCR was taken from a woman between 18 and 30 years old with acute COVID-19. The CDR3 DNA follows: TGTGCCAGCTCACCAGCCAGGGCCTCCTACGAGCAGTACTTC. This encodes CASSPARASYEQYF.